The TCR beta chain described here comes from a study of vaccination and CD4 T cells after COVID-19. Overall study results and limits: A nonsignificant rise from approximately 21 to 38 was seen in the median number of SARS-CoV-2-reactive clonotypes.

Treatment indicated: roughly 11-day PBMC culture with coronavirus spike peptide pools or control peptides (ViraFEST assay). Sequence data for DNA of cultured CD4+ T cells were generated by the Oncomine TCR Beta short-read assay. TCRdb ran MiXCR on the PCR reads and lists one entry per CDR3 protein. The sample includes approximately 11,000 distinct CDR3 sequences, roughly 46% of them seen just once. Of note for this clonotype: Its antigen is unidentified.

Looked up from germline, CDR1 is LGHDT and CDR2 is YNNKEL (reference sequence). The CDR3 is made up of 14 amino acids. V gave up 3 bases and J gave up 6 bases, with 13 bases separating them. The chain recombines TRBV3-1 with TRBJ2-3; perhaps TRBD2 as D (6 bases). The receptor was derived from a human donor who had recovered from COVID-19. Input material: CD4+ T cells from blood, cultured in vitro. Here the CDR3 reads CASSQPDRGDTQYF. CDR3 DNA: TGTGCCAGCAGCCAGCCAGACCGGGGGGATACGCAGTATTTT.